Below, 32 T cell receptor beta chains from the same sample are listed, as sequenced in a study of CD8+CD57+ T cells in acquired aplastic anemia. Genomic DNA, serving as template, underwent TCR beta VDJ and CDR3 profiling. TCRdb fed the reads into MiXCR, producing one record per CDR3 protein. The top ten hold 65% of the sample, which has 75,000 to 100,000 distinct CDR3 sequences, roughly two thirds seen once. Patients sequenced had flow cytometry evidence of CD8+CD57+ cell expansion. The sequenced sample consisted of sorted CD4+, CD8+, or CD8+CD57+ T cells (not recorded which) from PBMCs. Every receptor here comes from a human donor with aplastic anemia.

This clonotype was observed at least ten times. This sequence joins TRBV7-9 and TRBJ1-1, with D perhaps TRBD1 (5 bases). The ends were cut back, 6 bases at V and 3 bases at J, with 11 bases in the middle. Germline V CDR1 and CDR2: SEHNR, FQNEAQ (reference sequence). This CDR3 spans 13 amino acids. DNA of the CDR3: TGTGCCAGCAGATGGGGGAGGGACACTGAAGCTTTCTTT. This encodes CASRWGRDTEAFF.

The sample holds a few counts of this clonotype. The chain couples TRBV29-1 to TRBJ1-2, with TRBD1 matching over 8 bases. The CDR3 is made up of 13 amino acids. Losses at the gene ends were 3 bases for V and 6 bases for J; bases not matched to a gene: 6. Per germline, CDR1 SQVTM and CDR2 ANQGSEA. In nucleotides, the CDR3 is TGCAGCGTTGATCAGGGGGCGCCGGATGGCTACACCTTC. It translates to CSVDQGAPDGYTF. The variable domain in full, with the rest retrieved from reference TRBV29-1 and TRBJ1-2, is SAVISQKPSRDICQRGTSLTIQCQVDSQVTMMFWYRQQPGQSLTLIATANQGSEATYESGFVIDKFPISRPNLTFSTLTVSNMSPEDSSIYLCSVDQGAPDGYTFGSGTRLTVV.

This clonotype was counted between two and nine times. This chain's CDR3 is CASNQGGTSPLHF. In DNA form, the CDR3 reads TGTGCCAGCAACCAGGGGGGGACTTCACCCCTCCACTTT. V gene TRBV19 combines with J gene TRBJ1-6, with 7 nucleotides matching TRBD1. CDR3 length: 13 residues. The J segment lost 9 bases and the V segment lost 9 bases, leaving 8 bases of the junction unmatched. Germline V gene sequence: CDR1 LNHDA, CDR2 SQIVND (reference sequence).

With respect to this clonotype: Sequence at one end of the junction differs from germline and may be a read error. The chain joins TRBV2 to TRBJ2-7, with a tentative D call TRBD1 (6 bases). The germline CDR1 and CDR2 sequences are SNHLY and FYNNEI. This CDR3 contains 14 residues. The CDR3 loop reads CASSESPGDDDQYF. CDR3 DNA sequence: TGTGCCAGCAGTGAGTCCCCAGGGGATGACGATCAGTACTTC.

The rearrangement uses TRBV7-7 and TRBJ2-5, with D tentatively TRBD1 or TRBD2 (6 bases each). The ends were cut back, 4 bases at V and 1 base at J, with 10 bases in the middle. The CDR3 is 14 amino acids. CDR1 is SSHAT, CDR2 FNYEAQ, per germline (reference sequence). For the CDR3, the DNA is TGTGCCAGCAGCTCGGGGGCGGCCCAAGAGACCCAGTACTTC. Protein: CASSSGAAQETQYF.

This chain connects TRBV7-8 to TRBJ2-7; D gene unclear. Trimming cost V 3 bases and J 10 bases, with 16 bases left between them. The CDR3 contains 13 residues. From germline, CDR1 is SGHVS and CDR2 FQNEAQ. The DNA of the CDR3 is TGTGCCAGCAGCTTGGGCGAAGAAGGGCGCCAGTACTTC. As protein: CASSLGEEGRQYF.

This clonotype has a count of ten or more. The chain uses TRBV6-4 and TRBJ2-3; 9 bases map to TRBD2. CDR1 and CDR2 (germline): MRHNA, SNTAGT. J lost 1 base, V lost 3 bases, and 11 bases had no gene match. The CDR3 covers 18 residues. The CDR3 loop reads CASSEVPAGGQGTDTQYF. The CDR3 DNA reads as TGTGCCAGCAGTGAAGTTCCGGCGGGGGGGCAAGGCACAGATACGCAGTATTTT.

The V and J genes are TRBV10-3 and TRBJ2-1; the match to TRBD2 covers 8 bases. After removal of 7 bases from V and 6 bases from J, the junction contained 8 bases not matched to a gene. CDR3 length: 14 residues. CDR1 is ENHRY and CDR2 is SYGVKD in the germline V gene. This CDR3 is CAIKLAGGANEQFF. DNA of the CDR3: TGTGCCATCAAGTTAGCCGGGGGGGCCAATGAGCAGTTCTTC.

The chain recombines TRBV15 with TRBJ2-2; the D is unclear. The CDR3 is made up of 12 amino acids. V was clipped by 0 bases and J by 9 bases, with 5 bases between them. Germline lookup yields CDR1 LNHNV and CDR2 YYDKDF (reference sequence). CDR3 in DNA: TGTGCCACCAGCAGAGATGGGAGGGAGCTGTTTTTT. Translating it yields CATSRDGRELFF.

The chain uses TRBV15 and TRBJ2-7; maybe TRBD1 (6 bases). The CDR3 consists of 14 residues. V was pared by 3 bases and J by 2 bases, with 11 bases between. Per the germline V gene, CDR1 is LNHNV and CDR2 is YYDKDF (reference sequence). The CDR3 nucleotides read TGTGCCACCAGCAGCGACAGGTTTACCTACGAGCAGTACTTC. Translation gives CATSSDRFTYEQYF. Looking up the rest from reference TRBV15 and TRBJ2-7 gives the full variable domain: DAMVIQNPRYQVTQFGKPVTLSCSQTLNHNVMYWYQQKSSQAPKLLFHYYDKDFNNEADTPDNFQSRRPNTSFCFLDIRSPGLGDTAMYLCATSSDRFTYEQYFGPGTRLTVT.

The V call is TRBV4-2, the J call TRBJ2-3; TRBD2 is a possible D gene (7 bases). The germline CDR1 and CDR2 sequences are LGHNA and YNFKEQ. This CDR3 is built from 15 residues. V dropped 1 base and J dropped 4 bases, with 12 bases sitting between them. The DNA of the CDR3 is TGTGCCAGCAGCCAAGGCGGGGGCGAGGCAGATACGCAGTATTTT. Its protein product is CASSQGGGEADTQYF.

As to this clonotype: It may be a read error: a sequence one base away is much more abundant. This chain connects TRBV11-3 to TRBJ2-7; no definite D call. The CDR3 length is 14 residues. Germline CDR1 SGHNT, CDR2 YENEEA. V lost 1 base and J 4 bases, leaving 11 bases between the germline ends. For the CDR3, the DNA is TGTGCCAGCAGCTTAGGTCTTGACCTATACGAGCAGTACTTC. Protein: CASSLGLDLYEQYF.

This clonotype came up a few times. The J gene is TRBJ1-5, the V gene TRBV2, with 9 positions matching TRBD1. Germline V CDR1 and CDR2: SNHLY, FYNNEI. Trimming cost V 7 bases and J 6 bases; bases outside gene matches: 7. The CDR3 spans 14 residues. The CDR3 DNA reads TGTGCCAGCACCGCCGGGACAGGGTCTCAGCCCCAGCATTTT. It encodes CASTAGTGSQPQHF.

The V call is TRBV15, the J call TRBJ1-2; D is uncertain. Trimming removed 3 bases from V and 4 bases from J, with 15 bases in between. Per the germline V gene, CDR1 is LNHNV and CDR2 is YYDKDF (reference sequence). This CDR3 has 15 residues. In DNA, the CDR3 is TGTGCCACCAGCAGGGGCGCCCCAAGTAGCTATGGCTACACCTTC. This codes for CATSRGAPSSYGYTF.

A word on this clonotype: An end of the junction does not agree with germline; a read error may underlie this. The chain has TRBV19 and TRBJ1-1; D possibly corresponds to TRBD1 (5 bases). In germline, CDR1 is LNHDA, CDR2 SQIVND (reference sequence). This CDR3 is 14 amino acids long. CDR3 in amino acids: CASSPTDYGTEAFF. The CDR3 bases are TGTGCCAGTAGTCCGACAGATTATGGCACTGAAGCTTTCTTC.

This clonotype is medium-sized. This rearrangement joins TRBV15 to TRBJ2-7, with 13 bases identical to TRBD2. The germline V gene has CDR1 LNHNV and CDR2 YYDKDF (reference sequence). This CDR3 is 15 amino acids long. V shed 3 bases and J 2 bases; nucleotides not matched to a gene: 1. This chain's CDR3 is CATSSGLAGAYEQYF. CDR3 nucleotides: TGTGCCACCAGCAGCGGACTAGCGGGGGCCTACGAGCAGTACTTC.

Only a few counts were recorded for this clonotype. V and J are TRBV24-1 and TRBJ2-6, with TRBD2 matching 8 bases. Trimming took 9 bases from V and 2 from J; bases not matched to a gene: 5. The CDR3 extends over 15 amino acids. In germline, CDR1 is KGHDR, CDR2 SFDVKD. CDR3 coding DNA: TGTGCCACCGCTGCGGGGGGCGCTGGGGCCAACGTCCTGACTTTC. The encoded protein is CATAAGGAGANVLTF.

The V call is TRBV29-1, the J call TRBJ1-1, with 10 nucleotides matching TRBD1. The CDR3 is 13 residues long. The germline V gene has CDR1 SQVTM and CDR2 ANQGSEA. The ends lost 4 bases at V and 4 bases at J; junction bases unmatched: 3. CDR3 sequence reads: CSVVGQGGTEAFF. CDR3 sequence (DNA): TGCAGCGTTGTTGGACAGGGGGGCACTGAAGCTTTCTTT.

This clonotype showed up just a few times. The chain recombines TRBV19 with TRBJ2-3; 7 bases agree with TRBD1. This CDR3 is 15 amino acids long. V lost 5 bases and J lost 0; bases outside the gene matches: 5. The germline CDR1 and CDR2 sequences are LNHDA and SQIVND (reference sequence). CDR3 sequence (DNA): TGTGCCAGTAGTGTAAGGGGGCTTAGCACAGATACGCAGTATTTT. It is translated as CASSVRGLSTDTQYF.

V is TRBV2 and J is TRBJ1-6; D not resolved. CDR1 SNHLY and CDR2 FYNNEI come from the germline V gene. Deletions cut 7 bases from V and 0 bases from J, with 10 bases between. The CDR3 runs to 15 residues. CDR3 in DNA: TGTGCCAGCATTGGGGAGGTCTCCTATAATTCACCCCTCCACTTT. This codes for CASIGEVSYNSPLHF.

The genes are TRBV10-2 and TRBJ2-7; 9 bases align to TRBD1. CDR1 and CDR2 from the germline V gene are WSHSY and SAAADI. This CDR3 region has 13 residues. The J segment lost 4 bases and the V segment lost 11 bases, leaving 9 bases of the junction unmatched. CDR3 bases: TGCGCCGTAGGGGGACAGGGTTGGTACGAGCAGTACTTC. This gives the protein CAVGGQGWYEQYF.

This clonotype was seen only a few times. This chain links TRBV15 with TRBJ2-7, with 10 bases matching TRBD1. The CDR3 runs 15 residues. Germline lookup yields CDR1 LNHNV and CDR2 YYDKDF (reference sequence). The ends lost 0 bases at V and 3 bases at J; junction bases unmatched: 2. CDR3 bases: TGTGCCACCAGCAGAGATAGGACAGGGGGCTACGAGCAGTACTTC. It yields the protein CATSRDRTGGYEQYF.

The CDR3 DNA reads as TGTGCCAGCAGCCAACTAGCGGGGCAAGTGTACGAGCAGTACTTC. Amino acids: CASSQLAGQVYEQYF. V gene TRBV5-5 combines with J gene TRBJ2-7; 10 bases fit TRBD2. Germline CDR1 SGHKS, CDR2 YYEKEE (reference sequence). The CDR3 contains 15 residues. The V gene end was trimmed by 4 bases and the J gene end by 4 bases; junction bases not matched to a gene: 8. The variable domain in full, with the rest retrieved from reference TRBV5-5 and TRBJ2-7, is DAGVTQSPTHLIKTRGQQVTLRCSPISGHKSVSWYQQVLGQGPQFIFQYYEKEERGRGNFPDRFSARQFPNYSSELNVNALLLGDSALYLCASSQLAGQVYEQYFGPGTRLTVT.

This rearrangement joins TRBV15 to TRBJ1-6; D is uncertain. The germline V and J ends were trimmed by 0 bases and 9 bases, with 6 bases remaining between them. The germline CDR1 and CDR2 sequences are LNHNV and YYDKDF (reference sequence). This CDR3 is built from 13 residues. CDR3 in amino acids: CATSRDQISPLHF. In DNA form, the CDR3 reads TGTGCCACCAGCAGAGATCAGATTTCACCCCTCCACTTT.

This CDR3 is CASIWRGSETQYF. CDR3 sequence (DNA): TGTGCCAGTATCTGGCGAGGTAGTGAGACCCAGTACTTC. V gene TRBV19 combines with J gene TRBJ2-5; D is ambiguous. Deletions cut 7 bases from V and 5 bases from J, with 14 bases between. The CDR3 length is 13 residues. Germline V gene data show CDR1 as LNHDA and CDR2 as SQIVND (reference sequence).

The chain couples TRBV6-4 to TRBJ1-1; possibly TRBD1 for D (5 bases). The CDR3 consists of 13 residues. The germline V and J ends were trimmed by 3 bases and 7 bases, with 12 bases remaining between them. Germline V gives CDR1 MRHNA, CDR2 SNTAGT. The CDR3 here is CASSESQGGEAFF. The CDR3 nucleotides are TGTGCCAGCAGTGAATCGCAGGGAGGTGAAGCTTTCTTT.

This sequence joins TRBV5-4 and TRBJ2-7; D is perhaps TRBD1 or TRBD2 (5 bases each). This CDR3 is built from 13 residues. V lost 2 bases and J 3 bases, leaving 9 bases between the germline ends. Per germline, CDR1 SGHNT and CDR2 YYREEE (reference sequence). The CDR3 region is CASSFGAYYEQYF. CDR3 bases: TGTGCCAGCAGCTTCGGGGCCTACTACGAGCAGTACTTC. The full variable domain, with the rest looked up from reference TRBV5-4 and TRBJ2-7, is ETGVTQSPTHLIKTRGQQVTLRCSSQSGHNTVSWYQQALGQGPQFIFQYYREEENGRGNFPPRFSGLQFPNYSSELNVNALELDDSALYLCASSFGAYYEQYFGPGTRLTVT.

The rearrangement links TRBV7-3 to TRBJ1-6; D gene unclear. Germline assignment: CDR1 SGHTA and CDR2 FQGTGA. Trimming left V 1 base short and J 7 bases short, with 2 bases between. CDR3 size: 12 residues. CDR3 sequence: CASSLKNSPLHF. In nucleotides, the CDR3 is TGTGCCAGCAGCTTAAAAAATTCACCCCTCCACTTT.

The chain links TRBV20-1 to TRBJ2-1; D remains ambiguous. The CDR3 sequence is 16 residues long. CDR1 is DFQATT, CDR2 SNEGSKA, per germline (reference sequence). The V and J ends lost 3 bases and 0 bases respectively, with 15 bases between them. The CDR3 loop is CSASAQGRSSYNEQFF. For the CDR3, the DNA is TGCAGTGCTAGTGCTCAAGGCAGGAGCTCCTACAATGAGCAGTTCTTC.

The chain links TRBV15 to TRBJ1-6; 10 nucleotides align to TRBD1. CDR1 is LNHNV and CDR2 is YYDKDF in the germline V gene (reference sequence). V trimming: 1 base; J trimming: 10 bases; junction bases outside the gene matches: 1. The CDR3 extends over 14 amino acids. The CDR3 here is CATSRGGQGSPLHF. The CDR3 DNA follows: TGTGCCACCAGCAGAGGGGGACAGGGGTCACCCCTCCACTTT. The complete variable domain, with remaining parts taken from reference TRBV15 and TRBJ1-6, reads DAMVIQNPRYQVTQFGKPVTLSCSQTLNHNVMYWYQQKSSQAPKLLFHYYDKDFNNEADTPDNFQSRRPNTSFCFLDIRSPGLGDTAMYLCATSRGGQGSPLHFGNGTRLTVT.

This clonotype occurred a few times. The chain has TRBV10-3 and TRBJ2-7; 8 bases are a match to TRBD1. V shed 6 bases, J shed 5 bases, and the junction held 9 bases outside the gene matches. The CDR3 spans 14 residues. CDR1 is ENHRY and CDR2 is SYGVKD in the germline V gene. The CDR3, as DNA: TGTGCCATCAGGGAGGTTGGACAGGGTAACGAGCAGTACTTC. Encoded protein: CAIREVGQGNEQYF.

The rearrangement uses TRBV10-3 and TRBJ1-2; possible D gene TRBD1, 6 bases. The V end was cut by 1 base, the J end by 8 bases, with 17 bases between. Germline V gene sequence: CDR1 ENHRY, CDR2 SYGVKD. There are 15 residues in the CDR3. The CDR3 DNA sequence: TGTGCCATCAGTGAGTTGGGACATCCGGCGGGAGGCTACACCTTC. Residues: CAISELGHPAGGYTF.